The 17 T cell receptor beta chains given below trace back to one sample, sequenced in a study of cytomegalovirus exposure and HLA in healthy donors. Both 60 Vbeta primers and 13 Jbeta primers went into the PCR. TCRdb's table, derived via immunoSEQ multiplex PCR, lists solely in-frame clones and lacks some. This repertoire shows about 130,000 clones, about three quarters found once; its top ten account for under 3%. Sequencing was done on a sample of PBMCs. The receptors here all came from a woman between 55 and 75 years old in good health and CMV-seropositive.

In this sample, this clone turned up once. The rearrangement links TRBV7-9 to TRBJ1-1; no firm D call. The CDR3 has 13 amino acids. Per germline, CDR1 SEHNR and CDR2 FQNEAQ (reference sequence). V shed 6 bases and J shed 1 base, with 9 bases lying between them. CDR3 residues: CASSLDKNTEAFF. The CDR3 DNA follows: TGTGCCAGCAGTCTCGACAAGAACACTGAAGCTTTCTTT.

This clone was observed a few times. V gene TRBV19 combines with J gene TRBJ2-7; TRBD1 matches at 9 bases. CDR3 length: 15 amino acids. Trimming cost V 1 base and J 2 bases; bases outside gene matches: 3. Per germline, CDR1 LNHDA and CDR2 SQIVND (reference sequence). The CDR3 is CASSIVTGGTYEQYF. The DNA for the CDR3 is TGTGCCAGTAGTATAGTGACAGGGGGGACCTACGAGCAGTACTTC.

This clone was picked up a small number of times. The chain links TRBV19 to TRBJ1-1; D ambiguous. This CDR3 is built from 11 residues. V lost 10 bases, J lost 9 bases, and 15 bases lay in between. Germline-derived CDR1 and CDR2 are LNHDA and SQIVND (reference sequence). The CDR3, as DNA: TGTGCCACCCGAGATCTTGCGCAAGCTTTCTTT. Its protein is CATRDLAQAFF.

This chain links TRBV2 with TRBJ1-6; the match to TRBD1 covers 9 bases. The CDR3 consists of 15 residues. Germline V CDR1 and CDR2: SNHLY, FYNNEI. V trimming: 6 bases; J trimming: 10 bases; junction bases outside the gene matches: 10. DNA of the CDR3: TGTGCCAGCAGACAGCGGACAGGGACAGGGTCACCCCTCCACTTT. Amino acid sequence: CASRQRTGTGSPLHF.

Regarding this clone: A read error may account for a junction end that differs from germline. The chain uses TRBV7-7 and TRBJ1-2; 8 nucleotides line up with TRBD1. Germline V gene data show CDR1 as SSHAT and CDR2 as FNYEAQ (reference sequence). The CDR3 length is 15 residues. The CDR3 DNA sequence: TGTGCTAGCAGCTTACCAATCACCGGGACAGGCGGCTACACCTTC. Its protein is CASSLPITGTGGYTF.

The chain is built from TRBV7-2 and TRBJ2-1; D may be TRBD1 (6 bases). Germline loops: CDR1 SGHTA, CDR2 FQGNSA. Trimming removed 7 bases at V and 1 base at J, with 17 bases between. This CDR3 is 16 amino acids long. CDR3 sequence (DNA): TGTGCCAGCACTAGCTTCGGGACACTATCCTACAATGAGCAGTTCTTC. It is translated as CASTSFGTLSYNEQFF. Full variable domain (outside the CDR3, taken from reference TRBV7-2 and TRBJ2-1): GAGVSQSPSNKVTEKGKDVELRCDPISGHTALYWYRQSLGQGLEFLIYFQGNSAPDKSGLPSDRFSAERTGGSVSTLTIQRTQQEDSAVYLCASTSFGTLSYNEQFFGPGTRLTVL.

The CDR3 sequence is CAVRPSGGYSGANVLTF. As DNA, the CDR3 is TGTGCCGTCCGTCCTAGCGGGGGGTACTCTGGGGCCAACGTCCTGACTTTC. The rearrangement joins TRBV19 to TRBJ2-6; 11 bases are a match to TRBD2. In germline, CDR1 is LNHDA, CDR2 SQIVND (reference sequence). V trimming: 11 bases; J trimming: 0 bases; junction bases outside the gene matches: 9. The CDR3 consists of 17 residues.

DNA for the CDR3: TGTGCCAGCAGTTATCAACAGAGCCTACTTAATTCACCCCTCCACTTT. It codes for CASSYQQSLLNSPLHF. V gene TRBV7-8 combines with J gene TRBJ1-6, with no clear D. Trimming stripped 6 bases from V and 6 bases from J, with 18 bases between. The germline V gene has CDR1 SGHVS and CDR2 FQNEAQ. The CDR3 has 16 residues.

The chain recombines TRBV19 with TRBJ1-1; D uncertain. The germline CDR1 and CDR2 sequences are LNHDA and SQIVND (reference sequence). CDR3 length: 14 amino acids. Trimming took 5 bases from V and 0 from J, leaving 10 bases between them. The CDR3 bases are TGTGCCAGTAGTGTCGGGGAAATGAACACTGAAGCTTTCTTT. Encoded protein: CASSVGEMNTEAFF.

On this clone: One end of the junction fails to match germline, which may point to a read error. The CDR3 region has the DNA TGTTCCAGCAGCTTAACAGTTGGAGGGGCGGATTATGGAGATACGCAGTATTTT. It translates to CSSSLTVGGADYGDTQYF. The rearrangement links TRBV7-9 to TRBJ2-3; a weak D match, TRBD2 (6 bases). The germline V gene encodes CDR1 SEHNR and CDR2 FQNEAQ (reference sequence). The CDR3 sequence is 18 residues long.

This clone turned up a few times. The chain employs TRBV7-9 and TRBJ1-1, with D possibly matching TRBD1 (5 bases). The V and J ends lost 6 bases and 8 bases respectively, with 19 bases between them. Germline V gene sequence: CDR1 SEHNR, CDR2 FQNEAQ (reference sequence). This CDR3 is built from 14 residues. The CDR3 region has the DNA TGTGCCAGCAGTCGGCCGGGGGAAGGGTCAGAAGCTTTCTTT. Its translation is CASSRPGEGSEAFF.

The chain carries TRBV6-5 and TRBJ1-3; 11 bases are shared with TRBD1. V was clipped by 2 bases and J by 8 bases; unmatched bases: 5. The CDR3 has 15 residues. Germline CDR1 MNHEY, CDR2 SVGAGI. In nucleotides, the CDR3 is TGTGCCAGCAGTTACACTGGACAGGGGGCAGACACCATATATTTT. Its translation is CASSYTGQGADTIYF.

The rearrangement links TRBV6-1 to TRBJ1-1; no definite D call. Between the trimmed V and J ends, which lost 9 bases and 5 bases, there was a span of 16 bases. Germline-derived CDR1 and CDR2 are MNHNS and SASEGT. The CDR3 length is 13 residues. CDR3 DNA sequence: TGTGCCAGTAAAGCACCCTCGGGTACTGAAGCTTTCTTT. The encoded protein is CASKAPSGTEAFF.

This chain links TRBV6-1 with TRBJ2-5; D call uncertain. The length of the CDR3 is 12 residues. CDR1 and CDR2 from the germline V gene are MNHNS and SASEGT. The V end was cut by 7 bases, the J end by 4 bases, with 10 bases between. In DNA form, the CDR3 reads TGTGCCAGCAAAGACTGGGTAGAGACCCAGTACTTC. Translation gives CASKDWVETQYF.

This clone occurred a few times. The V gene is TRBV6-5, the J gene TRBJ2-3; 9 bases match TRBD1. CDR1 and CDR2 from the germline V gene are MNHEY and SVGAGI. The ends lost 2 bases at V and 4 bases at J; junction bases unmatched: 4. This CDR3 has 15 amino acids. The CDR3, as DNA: TGTGCCAGCAGTTACGGGACAGGGAAGGCAGATACGCAGTATTTT. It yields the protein CASSYGTGKADTQYF.

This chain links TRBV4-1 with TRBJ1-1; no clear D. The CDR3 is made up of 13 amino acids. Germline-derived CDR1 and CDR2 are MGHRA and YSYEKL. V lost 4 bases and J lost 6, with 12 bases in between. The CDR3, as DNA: TGCGCCAGCAGCCTAAGCAGGCAGGCTGAAGCTTTCTTT. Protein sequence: CASSLSRQAEAFF.

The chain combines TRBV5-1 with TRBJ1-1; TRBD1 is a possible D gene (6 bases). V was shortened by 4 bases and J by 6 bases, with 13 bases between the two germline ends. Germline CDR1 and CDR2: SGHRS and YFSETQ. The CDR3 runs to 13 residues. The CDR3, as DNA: TGCGCCAGCAGCCGGGCAGGGGTAGCTGAAGCTTTCTTT. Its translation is CASSRAGVAEAFF.